This is a list of T cell receptor beta chains from one sample in a study of blood T cell repertoires in COVID-19. Profiling relied on immunoSEQ multiplex PCR, and the TCRdb table lists in-frame clones only, not all of them. The sample lists roughly 310,000 clones, more than 75% seen once, with under 5% in the top ten. The sample was peripheral blood. The receptors shown here come from a woman aged 45-65 years with active or convalescent COVID-19. The CDR3 runs from the conserved cysteine through the conserved F or W. Each record gives: D gene, clone size, CDR3 length, J gene, V gene, CDR3 DNA, CDR3 protein. The D gene is left open where the match is weak. Rows give clone size only sometimes, using once, few, many, or a class for an expanded clone.

TRBD2 NA 17 TRBJ2-7 TRBV6-2/TRBV6-3 TGTGCCAGCAGTTCCAATCGACTAGCTCCTGACCCATACGAGCAGTACTTC CASSSNRLAPDPYEQYF
NA NA 17 TRBJ2-7 TRBV19 TGTGCCAGTAGTATAGAGGTAACGGACTCCTCCTCCTACGAGCAGTACTTC CASSIEVTDSSSYEQYF
NA NA 12 TRBJ1-1 TRBV7-2 TGTGCCAGCAGCTTATTTTCGGGGGGGGCTTTCTTT CASSLFSGGAFF
TRBD1 NA 16 TRBJ2-3 TRBV18 TGTGCCAGCTCACCACGTCAGGGGGCAAGCACAGATACGCAGTATTTT CASSPRQGASTDTQYF
NA NA 14 TRBJ1-1 TRBV4-1 TGCGCCAGCAGCCACCCCGGGGTAAACACTGAAGCTTTCTTT CASSHPGVNTEAFF
TRBD1 NA 17 TRBJ1-3 TRBV5-6 TGTGCCAGCACACTACTCCTCTCCACGGACAGGGGAAACACCATATATTTT CASTLLLSTDRGNTIYF
NA NA 16 TRBJ1-4 TRBV5-6 TGTGCCAGCAGCTTGGGTGGCACAGCAACTAATGAAAAACTGTTTTTT CASSLGGTATNEKLFF
NA NA 14 TRBJ1-4 TRBV2 TGTGCCAGCAACAGTCCGGGGGGGAAGGAAAAACTGTTTTTT CASNSPGGKEKLFF
NA NA 16 TRBJ2-5 TRBV4-1 TGCGCCAGCAGCCAACAGGGAAGCACCGATCTGGAGACCCAGTACTTC CASSQQGSTDLETQYF
NA once 15 TRBJ1-2 TRBV5-1 TGCGCCAGCAGCTTATGGACAGAGCCGGAGGATGGCTACACCTTC CASSLWTEPEDGYTF
TRBD2 NA 15 TRBJ2-5 TRBV19 TGTGCCAGTAGTGGGACTAGCGGGATTTGGGAGACCCAGTACTTC CASSGTSGIWETQYF
TRBD2 NA 16 TRBJ2-7 TRBV9 TGTGCCAGCAGCGTAGGGGGAGCGGGAGAAGAATACGAGCAGTACTTC CASSVGGAGEEYEQYF
NA NA 15 TRBJ1-4 TRBV27 TGTGCCAGCAGACGGACAGAGACAACTAATGAAAAACTGTTTTTT CASRRTETTNEKLFF
TRBD2 NA 15 TRBJ2-7 TRBV10-2 TGCGCCAGTTGTGGGGTGACGGGAGGGGACTACGAGCAGTACTTC CASCGVTGGDYEQYF
TRBD1 NA 14 TRBJ2-2 TRBV6-6 TGTGCCAGCAGTTACCGGGACAGGGCGTGGGAGCTGTTTTTT CASSYRDRAWELFF
NA NA 16 TRBJ1-1 TRBV6-2/TRBV6-3 TGTGCCAGCAGTTACTCGTACGGTGGGCGGAACACTGAAGCTTTCTTT CASSYSYGGRNTEAFF
TRBD2 NA 16 TRBJ2-7 TRBV7-2 TGTGCCAGCAGCCCCTGGGTCCGGGAGGGAAAATACGAGCAGTACTTC CASSPWVREGKYEQYF
TRBD1 few 16 TRBJ2-3 TRBV7-8 TGTGCCAGCAGCCAACTCCCGGGACAGGGTGTAGATACGCAGTATTTT CASSQLPGQGVDTQYF
NA few 13 TRBJ1-1 TRBV11-2 TGTGCCAGCAGCTTAGGTCTGCGGACTGAAGCTTTCTTT CASSLGLRTEAFF
TRBD1 NA 15 TRBJ1-6 TRBV28 TGTGCCAGCAGCCAACCGGGACAGGGGATGACACCCCTCCACTTT CASSQPGQGMTPLHF
NA NA 13 TRBJ2-5 TRBV15 TGTGCCACCAGCAGGGAAACAGCAGAGACCCAGTACTTC CATSRETAETQYF
TRBD1 NA 12 TRBJ2-7 TRBV2 TGTGCCAGCAGATGGACAGGGTACGAGCAGTACTTC CASRWTGYEQYF
TRBD1 NA 17 TRBJ2-7 TRBV10-3 TGTGCCATCAGTGAGTGGGACAGGGGCCTAGGGTCCTACGAGCAGTACTTC CAISEWDRGLGSYEQYF
NA once 13 TRBJ2-7 TRBV4-1 TGCGCCAGCAGCCAAGATCGGTCCTACGAGCAGTACTTC CASSQDRSYEQYF
NA once 17 TRBJ2-3 TRBV15 TGTGCCACCAGTTCAGTTAAGCACCGGGGGAGCACAGATACGCAGTATTTT CATSSVKHRGSTDTQYF
NA NA 12 TRBJ2-7 TRBV29-1 TGCAGCGTTGGGCGCGGATCCTACGAGCAGTACTTC CSVGRGSYEQYF
TRBD2 once 15 TRBJ2-1 TRBV3-1/TRBV3-2 TGTGCCAGCAGCCCCCTTCGTAATAGCGGGAATGAGCAGTTCTTC CASSPLRNSGNEQFF
NA NA 16 TRBJ1-2 TRBV30 TGTGCCTGGAGTGAAGGCGGCAAATTTCAAAACTATGGCTACACCTTC CAWSEGGKFQNYGYTF
NA NA 13 TRBJ2-7 TRBV5-1 TGCGCCAGCGGGACGGGACACTCCTACGAGCAGTACTTC CASGTGHSYEQYF
NA NA 16 TRBJ2-4 TRBV6-2/TRBV6-3 TGTGCCAGCAGTTCACCGGGACAACTGCGAGAAAACATTCAGTACTTC CASSSPGQLRENIQYF